This entry features one TCR beta chain sequence. No antigen is known for it. The CDR3 is 15 residues long. Looked up from germline, CDR1 is SGHVS and CDR2 is FQNEAQ. V was clipped by 4 bases and J by 0 bases; unmatched bases: 5. This sample is part of a study of untreated major depressive disorder. Each donor gave about 30 ml of EDTA blood. The study, taken as a whole, reports: TRBV05-01 (Vbeta 5.1) usage was higher in CD4+ T cells of depressed patients than controls.

Here immunoSEQ multiplex PCR was the method, and the copy in TCRdb shows in-frame clones only, minus some. The sample includes under 30,000 clones, about 91% seen only once; the top ten take roughly 0.72%. The TCR comes from a woman aged 25 to 39 with major depressive disorder. The V and J genes are TRBV7-8 and TRBJ1-1; TRBD1 matches at 7 bases. The sequenced sample was CD4+ T cells from PBMCs. The CDR3 nucleotides are TGTGCCAGCAGCTCGGACAGGATCATGAACACTGAAGCTTTCTTT. Translation: CASSSDRIMNTEAFF.